This T cell receptor (beta chain) was identified during a study of blood T cell repertoires in COVID-19. Study-wide background: Samples of COVID-19 (acute and convalescent) were obtained from the United States, Italy and Spain. T cells, B-cell-depleted T cells, or PBMCs provided the cDNA or gDNA that served as material.

Germline V gene sequence: CDR1 LGHDT, CDR2 YNNKEL (reference sequence). The V segment lost 3 bases and the J segment 4 bases; nucleotides outside the gene matches: 7. The CDR3 contains 15 residues. The authors' processing: Amplified reference gene primers provided the basis for estimating nucleated cell counts. Produced via immunoSEQ multiplex PCR; TCRdb's table is partial and in-frame only. V and J calls plus clone size are reproduced from that table; the DNA served to infer D and trimming. Of approximately 290,000 clones in the sample, roughly 90% are singletons; the top ten hold approximately 2.4%.

This chain links TRBV3-1 (or the pseudogene TRBV3-2) with TRBJ1-2, with 8 bases aligning to TRBD1. The sample taken for sequencing was peripheral blood. The sequence came from a man aged 18 to 29 with active or convalescent COVID-19. The chain's CDR3 is CASSHPGQGVYGYTF. CDR3 DNA: TGTGCCAGCAGCCATCCCGGACAGGGCGTCTATGGCTACACCTTC.